A single sample is the source of the 13 T cell receptor beta chains below, sequenced in a study of radiation and T cells in renal cell carcinoma (TCRdb year 2020). Library preparation used the immunoSEQ multiplex PCR assay. TCRdb carries this immuneACCESS record with in-frame sequences only. Its versions omit some clonotypes, under half of them owing to an unresolved V gene in the studies checked, with the rest unexplained. This sample holds about 74,000 clones; 89% were observed only once. The top ten hold roughly 6% of the sample. According to the study, the label for this sample's time point signals: blood 4 weeks post-SBRT, at nephrectomy. What the treatment or condition label conveys for this sample: 15 Gy SBRT to primary tumor, nephrectomy 4 weeks later. The sample here was blood, taken from a patient whose treatment included radiotherapy and nephrectomy. Receptor source: a woman aged 65 to 85 with renal cell carcinoma.

For this clone: One end of the junction is discordant with germline, which a read error may explain. The chain links TRBV4-1 to TRBJ2-1, with 8 bases aligning to TRBD2. Germline assignment: CDR1 MGHRA and CDR2 YSYEKL. This CDR3 contains 16 residues. Written as DNA, the CDR3 is TGCGCCAGCAGCGAAGACCGCGGGGGGTACTACAATGAGCAGTTCTTC. Its protein is CASSEDRGGYYNEQFF.

The CDR3 DNA sequence: TGTGCCAGCAGACAGAACACTGAAGCTTTCTTT. As protein: CASRQNTEAFF. V gene TRBV6-6 combines with J gene TRBJ1-1; D is unclear. CDR1 MNHNY and CDR2 SVGAGI come from the germline V gene (reference sequence). The CDR3 covers 11 residues. V lost 6 bases and J 1 base, leaving 3 bases between the germline ends.

The CDR3 protein is CASSWTSGANEQFF. Here the CDR3 DNA reads TGTGCCAGCAGTTGGACTAGCGGGGCAAATGAGCAGTTCTTC. The rearrangement joins TRBV6-5 to TRBJ2-1, with TRBD2 matching 12 bases. Trimming at V came to 4 bases and at J to 7 bases, leaving 2 bases not matched to a gene. The germline gives CDR1 MNHEY, CDR2 SVGAGI. There are 14 residues in the CDR3.

CDR3 nucleotide sequence: TGCAGCCTAGGACAGGGAAACAACGACGCGCAGTATTTT. Protein sequence: CSLGQGNNDAQYF. This rearrangement joins TRBV29-1 to TRBJ2-3; 8 nucleotides agree with TRBD1. CDR1 is SQVTM and CDR2 is ANQGSEA in the germline V gene. This CDR3 has 13 residues. The junction had 14 bases not matched to a gene; V was cut back by 8 bases and J by 10 bases.

The chain couples TRBV6-6 to TRBJ2-2; the match to TRBD1 covers 8 bases. CDR1 MNHNY and CDR2 SVGAGI come from the germline V gene (reference sequence). The junction had 13 bases not matched to a gene; V was cut back by 6 bases and J by 7 bases. This CDR3 spans 16 amino acids. This CDR3 reads CASRPPGQETSGELFF. The CDR3 bases are TGTGCCAGCAGACCCCCGGGACAGGAGACCAGCGGGGAGCTGTTTTTT.

V is TRBV5-4 and J is TRBJ2-7, with 9 bases matching TRBD1. Germline V gene data show CDR1 as SGHNT and CDR2 as YYREEE (reference sequence). V shed 0 bases, J shed 5 bases, and the junction held 3 bases outside the gene matches. The CDR3 consists of 14 residues. The CDR3 nucleotides read TGTGCCAGCAGCTTGGAACAGGGGGCCCACGAGCAGTACTTC. As protein: CASSLEQGAHEQYF.

This sequence joins TRBV2 and TRBJ2-3; D call uncertain. Germline-derived CDR1 and CDR2 are SNHLY and FYNNEI. This CDR3 contains 13 residues. V was clipped by 6 bases and J by 3 bases, with 10 bases between them. As DNA, the CDR3 is TGTGCCAGCAGCGCCCCAGTTACAGATACGCAGTATTTT. It codes for CASSAPVTDTQYF.

A single count supports this clone. The chain carries TRBV27 and TRBJ2-1, with unresolved D. The CDR3 contains 17 residues. Trimming shortened V by 5 bases and J by 6 bases, and 23 bases separated the two germline ends. CDR1 and CDR2 from the germline V gene are MNHEY and SMNVEV (reference sequence). CDR3 region: CASSHLVAVPRRNEQFF. In nucleotides, the CDR3 is TGTGCCAGCAGTCACCTGGTGGCGGTACCTCGACGCAATGAGCAGTTCTTC.

The J gene is TRBJ2-6, the V gene TRBV5-6; D gene uncertain. V lost 3 bases and J 2 bases, leaving 21 bases between the germline ends. CDR1 and CDR2 from the germline V gene are SGHDT and YYEEEE. The CDR3 runs 19 residues. The CDR3 is CASSSTELLGLPGANVLTF. Here the CDR3 DNA reads TGTGCCAGCAGCTCCACAGAACTCCTAGGTTTACCTGGGGCCAACGTCCTGACTTTC.

The rearrangement uses TRBV7-3 and TRBJ2-1; 12 nucleotides align to TRBD2. V dropped 6 bases and J dropped 4; count of bases not matched to a gene: 7. The CDR3 has 16 amino acids. CDR1 is SGHTA, CDR2 FQGTGA, per germline. The CDR3 is CASSLQLAGGYNEQFF. The CDR3 DNA follows: TGTGCCAGCAGTCTCCAGCTAGCGGGGGGGTACAATGAGCAGTTCTTC.

The V call is TRBV18, the J call TRBJ1-5, with 7 bases matching TRBD1. CDR1 and CDR2 from the germline V gene are KGHSH and LQKENI. J was trimmed by 2 bases and V by 2 bases; bases with no gene match: 6. CDR3 length: 16 residues. The CDR3 DNA sequence: TGTGCCAGCTCACCAGTAAGGGGGCGCGGCAATCAGCCCCAGCATTTT. It encodes CASSPVRGRGNQPQHF.

The rearrangement joins TRBV11-1 to TRBJ1-6; D possibly corresponds to TRBD1 (6 bases). Germline V gene data show CDR1 as SGHAT and CDR2 as FQDESV (reference sequence). Trimming removed 5 bases from V and 6 bases from J, with 11 bases in between. This CDR3 comprises 14 residues. This chain's CDR3 is CASSLRDINSPLHF. CDR3 DNA sequence: TGTGCCAGCAGCCTCCGGGACATTAATTCACCCCTCCACTTT.

The chain uses TRBV19 and TRBJ2-2; 8 nucleotides agree with TRBD1. J was trimmed by 1 base and V by 5 bases; bases with no gene match: 6. The germline V gene has CDR1 LNHDA and CDR2 SQIVND (reference sequence). CDR3 length: 16 residues. DNA for the CDR3: TGTGCCAGTAGTGCCACCGGGACAGGGAACACCGGGGAGCTGTTTTTT. Protein: CASSATGTGNTGELFF.